The 7 T cell receptor beta chains given below trace back to one sample, sequenced in a study of human T cells and chemical hapten exposure. Stated time point: patch test 3, about 24 weeks after DPC sensitization. The treatment denotes: therapeutic diphenylcyclopropenone sensitization with weekly scalp DPC. Before extraction, the whole blood was not fractionated, and total RNA was taken from it. TCRdb fed the RACE reads into MiXCR, producing one record per CDR3 protein. This repertoire shows fewer than 50,000 distinct CDR3 sequences, 8% to 9.5% found once; its top ten account for roughly 27%. The sequencing used whole blood, collected in connection with sensitization to the hapten diphenylcyclopropenone (DPC). The source of these receptors is a man in his forties or fifties with alopecia areata. Some clones in this sample may be carry-over from other donors' samples.

Regarding this clonotype: With a much larger clone just one base away, this may be a read error. V gene TRBV29-1 combines with J gene TRBJ1-1; tentative D call: TRBD1 (5 bases). Per germline, CDR1 SQVTM and CDR2 ANQGSEA. This CDR3 has 14 residues. Here the CDR3 DNA reads TGCAGCTCCTGGAGGGACTCCTCGAACTCTGAAGCTTTCTTT. This gives the protein CSSWRDSSNSEAFF. Variable domain in full (rest from reference TRBV29-1 and TRBJ1-1): SAVISQKPSRDICQRGTSLTIQCQVDSQVTMMFWYRQQPGQSLTLIATANQGSEATYESGFVIDKFPISRPNLTFSTLTVSNMSPEDSSIYLCSSWRDSSNSEAFFGQGTRLTVV.

In regard to this clonotype: This clone may be a read error of a much larger clone one base away. The rearrangement joins TRBV5-1 to TRBJ2-1; tentatively, D is TRBD1 or TRBD2 (6 bases each). The CDR3 has 16 amino acids. CDR1 is SGHRS and CDR2 is YFSETQ in the germline V gene. Here the CDR3 reads CTSSLGLGGQYNEQFF. CDR3 bases: TGCACCAGCAGCTTGGGTCTTGGGGGGCAATACAATGAGCAGTTCTTC.

This clonotype was seen a few times. The chain carries TRBV29-1 and TRBJ1-2; no definite D call. Germline V gene data show CDR1 as SQVTM and CDR2 as ANQGSEA. The CDR3 extends over 11 amino acids. V lost 4 bases and J 5 bases, leaving 8 bases between the germline ends. Here the CDR3 reads CSVGEQYGYTF. The CDR3 coding sequence is TGCAGCGTTGGAGAACAGTATGGCTACACCTTC.

For the CDR3, the DNA is TGTGCCAGCAGTTTAAGGAGGAGCTCCTACAATGAGCAGTTCTTC. Its protein is CASSLRRSSYNEQFF. This sequence joins TRBV28 and TRBJ2-1, with D possibly being TRBD2 (5 bases). The CDR3 is 15 residues long. Germline values: CDR1 MDHEN, CDR2 SYDVKM. Trimming pared 2 bases from V and 0 bases from J, leaving 8 bases between. The full variable domain, its missing parts supplied by reference TRBV28 and TRBJ2-1, is DVKVTQSSRYLVKRTGEKVFLECVQDMDHENMFWYRQDPGLGLRLIYFSYDVKMKEKGDIPEGYSVSREKKERFSLILESASTNQTSMYLCASSLRRSSYNEQFFGPGTRLTVL.

The chain carries TRBV10-3 and TRBJ1-6, with no clear D. CDR3 length: 12 amino acids. Trimming removed 2 bases at V and 8 bases at J, with 4 bases between. CDR1 ENHRY and CDR2 SYGVKD come from the germline V gene. The CDR3 bases are TGTGCCATCAGTGAGCAGGATTCACCCCTCCACTTT. It codes for CAISEQDSPLHF.

This clonotype was observed a handful of times. The rearrangement joins TRBV6-5 to TRBJ1-1, with a tentative D call TRBD1 (5 bases). CDR1 MNHEY and CDR2 SVGAGI come from the germline V gene. This CDR3 is 11 amino acids long. V lost 5 bases, J lost 8 bases, and 9 bases lay in between. CDR3: CASSNEGEAFF. CDR3 in DNA: TGTGCCAGCAGTAACGAGGGGGAAGCTTTCTTT.

This clonotype was found many times. J is TRBJ2-7 and V is TRBV5-6; no clear D. The length of the CDR3 is 13 residues. Trimming shortened V by 0 bases and J by 3 bases, and 7 bases separated the two germline ends. Per the germline V gene, CDR1 is SGHDT and CDR2 is YYEEEE. The CDR3 sequence: CASSLGHFYEQYF. DNA of the CDR3: TGTGCCAGCAGCTTGGGGCACTTCTACGAGCAGTACTTC. Drawing the rest from reference TRBV5-6 and TRBJ2-7, the complete variable domain is DAGVTQSPTHLIKTRGQQVTLRCSPKSGHDTVSWYQQALGQGPQFIFQYYEEEERQRGNFPDRFSGHQFPNYSSELNVNALLLGDSALYLCASSLGHFYEQYFGPGTRLTVT.